This T cell receptor (beta chain) was sequenced during a study of response to subunit inactivated influenza vaccine. The CDR3 contains 19 residues. V trimming: 0 bases; J trimming: 1 base; junction bases outside the gene matches: 11. Per germline, CDR1 SGHRS and CDR2 YFSETQ. Each CDR3 protein is one row after TCRdb ran MiXCR on the RT-PCR reads. In the table there are about 540,000 distinct CDR3 sequences, roughly 25% of which are singletons. The data were also submitted as part of a second study, on T cells expressing NK-cell markers. According to that study: What made the TCR beta cDNA was 5'RACE template switching with UMIs. Seven donors tested HCMV-seropositive and one tested seronegative among the eight sequenced.

The gene calls are TRBV5-1 and TRBJ2-4; 9 bases map to TRBD1. The source is a middle-aged man who received an inactivated influenza vaccine. The specimen was CD4+ T cells sorted from PBMCs, collected roughly 13 days after vaccination. The CDR3 coding sequence is TGCGCCAGCAGCTTGGACAGGGGGCGCGGGGGAACTGCCAAAAACATTCAGTACTTC. This gives the protein CASSLDRGRGGTAKNIQYF.